This entry lists 30 T cell receptor beta chains sequenced from one sample in a study of T cells in pancreatic ductal adenocarcinoma. Here immunoSEQ multiplex PCR was the method, and the copy in TCRdb shows in-frame clones only, minus some. The sample has over 100,000 clones, around 96% seen once. No neoadjuvant therapy was given to the selected pancreatic ductal adenocarcinoma patients before their surgery. Sequencing was done on a sample of PBMCs. The origin of the receptors is a human donor with pancreatic ductal adenocarcinoma.

This clone has a handful of counts. V gene TRBV28 combines with J gene TRBJ2-1; 13 bases agree with TRBD2. This CDR3 has 15 amino acids. Germline CDR1 is MDHEN and CDR2 is SYDVKM. V lost 5 bases to trimming and J lost 9 bases; unmatched junction nucleotides: 7. The CDR3: CASSPGLAGTGEQFF. CDR3 DNA sequence: TGTGCCAGCAGTCCGGGACTAGCGGGAACGGGTGAGCAGTTCTTC.

V is TRBV29-1 and J is TRBJ2-2, with a possible D match to TRBD1 (6 bases). The CDR3 is made up of 15 amino acids. The germline V gene encodes CDR1 SQVTM and CDR2 ANQGSEA. V dropped 1 base and J dropped 4 bases, with 13 bases sitting between them. The chain's CDR3 is CSVEALRGSTGELFF. The DNA of the CDR3 is TGCAGCGTTGAAGCGCTTAGGGGGAGCACCGGGGAGCTGTTTTTT.

This clone has more than one count but fewer than ten. The chain has TRBV6-5 and TRBJ1-2; 9 nucleotides align to TRBD1. The V gene's germline CDR1 is MNHEY and CDR2 SVGAGI. V shed 6 bases and J 7 bases; nucleotides not matched to a gene: 0. The CDR3 runs 11 residues. In nucleotides, the CDR3 is TGTGCCAGCAGGGACAGGGGTGGCTACACCTTC. This encodes CASRDRGGYTF.

The chain uses TRBV6-5 and TRBJ1-5, with D uncertain. The CDR3 has 14 residues. Germline V CDR1 and CDR2: MNHEY, SVGAGI. Trimming cost V 4 bases and J 5 bases, with 12 bases left between them. The CDR3 here is CASSFPGIDQPQHF. The CDR3 bases are TGTGCCAGCAGTTTTCCAGGAATCGATCAGCCCCAGCATTTT.

This clone has just a few counts. J is TRBJ2-7 and V is TRBV12-5, with TRBD1 identical over 8 bases. The germline V gene has CDR1 LGHNT and CDR2 FRNRAP. This CDR3 comprises 13 residues. V was clipped by 10 bases and J by 7 bases; unmatched bases: 12. CDR3 bases: TGTGCTACCTCCCAGGGGGCGCTGGGGGAGCAGTACTTC. Translating it yields CATSQGALGEQYF.

The chain joins TRBV4-1 to TRBJ2-3, with 12 positions matching TRBD2. From germline, CDR1 is MGHRA and CDR2 YSYEKL. Germline trimming cut 1 base from V and 5 bases from J; bases unmatched to any gene: 10. The CDR3 runs to 18 residues. CDR3 DNA sequence: TGCGCCAGCAGCCAAGTCCTAAGGACTAGCGGGGAAAGAGATACGCAGTATTTT. It yields the protein CASSQVLRTSGERDTQYF.

This chain joins TRBV6-1 and TRBJ2-3; D is perhaps TRBD1 (7 bases). Per the germline V gene, CDR1 is MNHNS and CDR2 is SASEGT. The CDR3 runs 14 residues. The germline V and J ends were trimmed by 7 bases and 6 bases, with 17 bases remaining between them. CDR3 sequence reads: CASKAAGGRDTQYF. CDR3 coding DNA: TGTGCCAGCAAAGCGGCAGGGGGGCGTGATACGCAGTATTTT.

V gene TRBV27 combines with J gene TRBJ1-2; D not resolved. Trimming took off 5 bases at V and 2 bases at J, with 6 bases between the two ends. CDR1 MNHEY and CDR2 SMNVEV come from the germline V gene (reference sequence). The CDR3 length is 12 residues. CDR3 in DNA: TGTGCCAGCAGTAACGGGAACTATGGCTACACCTTC. Translation gives CASSNGNYGYTF.

V is TRBV19 and J is TRBJ2-3; D is undetermined. The germline CDR1 and CDR2 sequences are LNHDA and SQIVND (reference sequence). This CDR3 region has 15 residues. V was clipped by 7 bases and J by 1 base, with 15 bases between them. CDR3 protein: CASTPGFLGTDTQYF. DNA for the CDR3: TGTGCCAGTACACCCGGGTTTCTTGGCACAGATACGCAGTATTTT.

The chain uses TRBV13 and TRBJ2-3, with TRBD1 matching 7 bases. CDR3 length equals 16 residues. V gave up 5 bases and J gave up 2 bases; unmatched junction bases: 10. CDR1 PRHDT and CDR2 FYEKMQ come from the germline V gene (reference sequence). The CDR3 nucleotides read TGTGCCAGCAGCCACCGGGACAGTAGCACCACAGATACGCAGTATTTT. Amino acids: CASSHRDSSTTDTQYF.

The CDR3 loop reads CAWDRGNQPQHF. CDR3 bases: TGTGCCTGGGACAGGGGGAATCAGCCCCAGCATTTT. The chain couples TRBV30 to TRBJ1-5; 9 nucleotides line up with TRBD1. The CDR3 runs 12 residues. Germline V gene sequence: CDR1 GTSNPN, CDR2 SVGIG (reference sequence). V was pared by 5 bases and J by 4 bases, with 0 bases of the junction left unmatched.

The chain joins TRBV28 to TRBJ2-3; D may be TRBD2 (6 bases). Trimming removed 4 bases at V and 7 bases at J, with 15 bases between. The CDR3 runs 14 residues. Per the germline V gene, CDR1 is MDHEN and CDR2 is SYDVKM. CDR3 DNA sequence: TGTGCCAGCAGTTCTCCCCGACTAGGCAATACGCAGTATTTT. Its translation is CASSSPRLGNTQYF.

This clone appeared a single time. The chain carries TRBV28 and TRBJ1-4; 7 positions match TRBD1. The germline gives CDR1 MDHEN, CDR2 SYDVKM. This CDR3 comprises 15 residues. V dropped 6 bases and J dropped 5; count of bases not matched to a gene: 9. CDR3 loop: CASRPGTALNEKLFF. The DNA of the CDR3 is TGTGCCAGCAGACCTGGGACAGCTCTAAATGAAAAACTGTTTTTT.

This rearrangement joins TRBV5-1 to TRBJ2-6; TRBD1 matches at 8 bases. The ends lost 4 bases at V and 13 bases at J; junction bases unmatched: 13. The CDR3 runs to 15 residues. Germline CDR1 and CDR2: SGHRS and YFSETQ. The DNA for the CDR3 is TGCGCCAGCAGCCCAACTCGGACAGGGCCCGTGGTCCTGACTTTC. The encoded protein is CASSPTRTGPVVLTF.

This chain links TRBV7-3 with TRBJ1-1, with D perhaps matching TRBD1 (5 bases). This CDR3 contains 13 residues. The V end lost 4 bases, the J end lost 7 bases, and 13 bases lay between the germline ends. CDR1 and CDR2 (germline): SGHTA, FQGTGA. The chain's CDR3 is CASSSTVTVEAFF. The CDR3 bases are TGTGCCAGCAGCTCGACAGTTACTGTTGAAGCTTTCTTT.

The chain is built from TRBV18 and TRBJ1-2, with D maybe TRBD1 (6 bases). Trimming took off 3 bases at V and 8 bases at J, with 16 bases between the two ends. The CDR3 has 14 amino acids. The germline CDR1 and CDR2 sequences are KGHSH and LQKENI. The CDR3 nucleotides read TGTGCCAGCTCACCTCAGCCCGGGACAAAGGGCTACACCTTC. Translating it yields CASSPQPGTKGYTF. Supplemented by reference TRBV18 and TRBJ1-2, the full variable domain reads NAGVMQNPRHLVRRRGQEARLRCSPMKGHSHVYWYRQLPEEGLKFMVYLQKENIIDESGMPKERFSAEFPKEGPSILRIQQVVRGDSAAYFCASSPQPGTKGYTFGSGTRLTVV.

The chain recombines TRBV6-6 with TRBJ2-2, with 7 bases fitting TRBD2. Germline CDR1 reads MNHNY; CDR2 reads SVGAGI (reference sequence). V was clipped by 2 bases and J by 4 bases; unmatched bases: 4. The CDR3 is made up of 15 amino acids. The DNA for the CDR3 is TGTGCCAGCAGTTACCGCGGGAGTCCCACCGGGGAGCTGTTTTTT. As protein: CASSYRGSPTGELFF.

This chain uses TRBV12-5 with TRBJ2-5; D ambiguous. Germline CDR1 reads LGHNT; CDR2 reads FRNRAP. The CDR3 runs 12 residues. V lost 10 bases and J lost 4, with 13 bases in between. The CDR3 bases are TGTGCTACCCACGGGTCGGTAGAGACCCAGTACTTC. This codes for CATHGSVETQYF. Variable domain in full (rest from reference TRBV12-5 and TRBJ2-5): DARVTQTPRHKVTEMGQEVTMRCQPILGHNTVFWYRQTMMQGLELLAYFRNRAPLDDSGMPKDRFSAEMPDATLATLKIQPSEPRDSAVYFCATHGSVETQYFGPGTRLLVL.

The chain is built from TRBV4-1 and TRBJ2-3; a possible D gene is TRBD2 (7 bases). Per the germline V gene, CDR1 is MGHRA and CDR2 is YSYEKL. This CDR3 is built from 15 residues. V shed 1 base and J shed 6 bases, with 14 bases lying between them. The CDR3 bases are TGCGCCAGCAGCCAAGGAGGGGGGGGAGGGGATACGCAGTATTTT. This codes for CASSQGGGGGDTQYF.

In its sample, this clone was seen once. The rearrangement joins TRBV11-1 to TRBJ2-7; D is ambiguous. There are 13 residues in the CDR3. V was clipped by 5 bases and J by 2 bases, with 10 bases between them. CDR1 SGHAT and CDR2 FQDESV come from the germline V gene (reference sequence). CDR3 nucleotides: TGTGCCAGCAGCAAAGACACAGCCTACGAGCAGTACTTC. This encodes CASSKDTAYEQYF.

This clone showed up just once. This chain uses TRBV2 with TRBJ2-7, with 10 bases that match TRBD1. Germline CDR1 reads SNHLY; CDR2 reads FYNNEI. Trimming took 6 bases from V and 4 from J; bases not matched to a gene: 9. The CDR3 consists of 15 residues. The CDR3 sequence is CASRPPGQGLYEQYF. CDR3 sequence (DNA): TGTGCCAGCAGACCTCCGGGACAGGGGTTATACGAGCAGTACTTC.

The chain combines TRBV30 with TRBJ2-7; a possible D gene is TRBD1 (5 bases). The germline gives CDR1 GTSNPN, CDR2 SVGIG (reference sequence). This CDR3 is built from 13 residues. V shed 4 bases and J shed 3 bases, with 13 bases lying between them. CDR3 loop: CAWTAGQFYEQYF. In DNA form, the CDR3 reads TGTGCCTGGACTGCAGGGCAGTTCTACGAGCAGTACTTC. Together with reference TRBV30 and TRBJ2-7, the CDR3 gives the full variable domain: SQTIHQWPATLVQPVGSPLSLECTVEGTSNPNLYWYRQAAGRGLQLLFYSVGIGQISSEVPQNLSASRPQDRQFILSSKKLLLSDSGFYLCAWTAGQFYEQYFGPGTRLTVT.

This chain connects TRBV18 to TRBJ2-2; the match to TRBD1 covers 7 bases. J lost 2 bases, V lost 3 bases, and 6 bases had no gene match. The CDR3 totals 16 residues. Per germline, CDR1 KGHSH and CDR2 LQKENI. The CDR3 protein is CASSPRTGLNTGELFF. Written as DNA, the CDR3 is TGTGCCAGCTCACCCCGGACAGGCCTTAACACCGGGGAGCTGTTTTTT. Full variable domain (remainder filled in from reference TRBV18 and TRBJ2-2): NAGVMQNPRHLVRRRGQEARLRCSPMKGHSHVYWYRQLPEEGLKFMVYLQKENIIDESGMPKERFSAEFPKEGPSILRIQQVVRGDSAAYFCASSPRTGLNTGELFFGEGSRLTVL.

The rearrangement links TRBV18 to TRBJ2-2; 12 nucleotides align to TRBD1. Trimming took 3 bases from V and 7 from J; bases not matched to a gene: 3. CDR1 KGHSH and CDR2 LQKENI come from the germline V gene. CDR3 length: 15 amino acids. Here the CDR3 reads CASSPGQGAIGELFF. The DNA for the CDR3 is TGTGCCAGCTCACCGGGACAGGGGGCGATCGGGGAGCTGTTTTTT. The full variable domain, rest sourced from reference TRBV18 and TRBJ2-2, is NAGVMQNPRHLVRRRGQEARLRCSPMKGHSHVYWYRQLPEEGLKFMVYLQKENIIDESGMPKERFSAEFPKEGPSILRIQQVVRGDSAAYFCASSPGQGAIGELFFGEGSRLTVL.

J is TRBJ2-1 and V is TRBV28; 9 bases fit TRBD2. From germline, CDR1 is MDHEN and CDR2 SYDVKM. With 6 bases clipped from V and 6 bases from J, the junction kept 6 bases outside the gene matches. The CDR3 is made up of 14 amino acids. CDR3 residues: CASRTALAGNEQFF. The CDR3 DNA reads as TGTGCCAGCAGGACCGCACTAGCGGGCAATGAGCAGTTCTTC.

The J gene is TRBJ2-7, the V gene TRBV5-5; TRBD1 matches 11 bases. V trimming: 4 bases; J trimming: 3 bases; junction bases outside the gene matches: 12. The CDR3 sequence is 17 residues long. Germline values: CDR1 SGHKS, CDR2 YYEKEE (reference sequence). The CDR3 sequence is CASSALDFGTGGYEQYF. The CDR3 DNA is TGTGCCAGCAGCGCCCTGGATTTCGGGACAGGGGGCTACGAGCAGTACTTC. Using reference TRBV5-5 and TRBJ2-7 for the parts outside the CDR3, the full variable domain is DAGVTQSPTHLIKTRGQQVTLRCSPISGHKSVSWYQQVLGQGPQFIFQYYEKEERGRGNFPDRFSARQFPNYSSELNVNALLLGDSALYLCASSALDFGTGGYEQYFGPGTRLTVT.

This sequence joins TRBV29-1 and TRBJ2-7, with 7 bases identical to TRBD2. The CDR3 consists of 18 residues. V was clipped by 2 bases and J by 2 bases; unmatched bases: 18. The V gene's germline CDR1 is SQVTM and CDR2 ANQGSEA. CDR3 region: CSVESGRLVASGTYEQYF. In DNA, the CDR3 is TGCAGCGTTGAATCTGGACGCCTGGTGGCTAGCGGCACCTACGAGCAGTACTTC.

This chain joins TRBV30 and TRBJ2-1; 8 bases are a match to TRBD2. Germline trimming cut 2 bases from V and 4 bases from J; bases unmatched to any gene: 7. Per germline, CDR1 GTSNPN and CDR2 SVGIG (reference sequence). The CDR3 runs 15 residues. CDR3 residues: CAWSRGGGGYNEQFF. DNA of the CDR3: TGTGCCTGGAGTAGGGGTGGCGGGGGGTACAATGAGCAGTTCTTC.

The V gene is TRBV4-3, the J gene TRBJ2-1; the D is unclear. The CDR3 spans 15 residues. Germline values: CDR1 LGHNA, CDR2 YSLEER. Trimming shortened V by 2 bases and J by 8 bases, and 16 bases separated the two germline ends. As DNA, the CDR3 is TGCGCCAGCAGCCAATCCTTCGGCGTCCGGGATGAGCAGTTCTTC. Protein: CASSQSFGVRDEQFF.

The chain recombines TRBV10-3 with TRBJ2-3; TRBD2 matches at 10 bases. The germline CDR1 and CDR2 sequences are ENHRY and SYGVKD. This CDR3 spans 16 amino acids. After removal of 4 bases from V and 2 bases from J, the junction contained 6 bases not matched to a gene. CDR3 DNA: TGTGCCATCAGTGCCCTACTAGCGGGGACCACAGATACGCAGTATTTT. This encodes CAISALLAGTTDTQYF.